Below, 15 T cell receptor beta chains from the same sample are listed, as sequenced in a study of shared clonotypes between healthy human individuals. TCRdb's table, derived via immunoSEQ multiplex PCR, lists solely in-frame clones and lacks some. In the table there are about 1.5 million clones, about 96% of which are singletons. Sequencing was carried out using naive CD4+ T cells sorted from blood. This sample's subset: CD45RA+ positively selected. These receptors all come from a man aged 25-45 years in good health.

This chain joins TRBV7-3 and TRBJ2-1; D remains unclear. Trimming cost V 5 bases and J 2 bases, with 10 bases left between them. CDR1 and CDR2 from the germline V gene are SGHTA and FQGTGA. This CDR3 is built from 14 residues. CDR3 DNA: TGTGCCAGCAGCCCATCTCCAGCCTACAATGAGCAGTTCTTC. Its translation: CASSPSPAYNEQFF.

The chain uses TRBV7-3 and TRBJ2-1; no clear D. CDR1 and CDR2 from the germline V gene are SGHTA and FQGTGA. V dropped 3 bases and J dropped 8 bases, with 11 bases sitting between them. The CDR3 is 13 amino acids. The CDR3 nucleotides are TGTGCCAGCAGCTTGGCAGGTTGGGATGAGCAGTTCTTC. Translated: CASSLAGWDEQFF.

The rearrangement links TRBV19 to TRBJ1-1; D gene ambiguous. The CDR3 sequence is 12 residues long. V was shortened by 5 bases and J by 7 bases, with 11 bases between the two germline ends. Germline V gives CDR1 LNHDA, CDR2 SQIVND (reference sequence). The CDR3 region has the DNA TGTGCCAGTAGTTCAGGACGGCTTGAAGCTTTCTTT. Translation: CASSSGRLEAFF.

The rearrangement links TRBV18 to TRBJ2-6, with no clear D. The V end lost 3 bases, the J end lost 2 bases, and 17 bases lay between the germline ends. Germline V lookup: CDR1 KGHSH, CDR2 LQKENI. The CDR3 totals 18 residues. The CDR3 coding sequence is TGTGCCAGCTCACCTTTAGAAACCCCTGTCGCTGGGGCCAACGTCCTGACTTTC. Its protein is CASSPLETPVAGANVLTF.

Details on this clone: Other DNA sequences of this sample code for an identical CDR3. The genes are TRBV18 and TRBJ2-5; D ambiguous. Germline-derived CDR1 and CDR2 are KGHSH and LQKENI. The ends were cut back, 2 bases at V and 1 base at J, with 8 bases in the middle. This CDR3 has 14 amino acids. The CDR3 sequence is CASSPGQRQETQYF. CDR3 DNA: TGTGCCAGCTCACCAGGTCAGCGCCAAGAGACCCAGTACTTC.

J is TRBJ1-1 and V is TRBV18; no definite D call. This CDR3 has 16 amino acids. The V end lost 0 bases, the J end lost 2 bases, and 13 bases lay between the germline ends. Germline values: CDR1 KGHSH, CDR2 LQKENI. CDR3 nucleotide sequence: TGTGCCAGCTCACCACCCAGAGGGAAAGGAAACACTGAAGCTTTCTTT. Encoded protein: CASSPPRGKGNTEAFF.

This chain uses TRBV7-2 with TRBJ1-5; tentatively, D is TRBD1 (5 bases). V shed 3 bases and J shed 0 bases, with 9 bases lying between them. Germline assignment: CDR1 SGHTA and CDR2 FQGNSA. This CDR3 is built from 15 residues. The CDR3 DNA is TGTGCCAGCAGCTTGTTCAGGGATAGCAATCAGCCCCAGCATTTT. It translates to CASSLFRDSNQPQHF. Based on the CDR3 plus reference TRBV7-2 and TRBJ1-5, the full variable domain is GAGVSQSPSNKVTEKGKDVELRCDPISGHTALYWYRQSLGQGLEFLIYFQGNSAPDKSGLPSDRFSAERTGGSVSTLTIQRTQQEDSAVYLCASSLFRDSNQPQHFGDGTRLSIL.

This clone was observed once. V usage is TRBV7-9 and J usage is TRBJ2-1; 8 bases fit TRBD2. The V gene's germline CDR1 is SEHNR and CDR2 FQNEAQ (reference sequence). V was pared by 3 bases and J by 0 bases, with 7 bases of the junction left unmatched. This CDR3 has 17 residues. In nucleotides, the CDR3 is TGTGCCAGCAGCTTCGGCGGGCTAGCGGGCTCCTACAATGAGCAGTTCTTC. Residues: CASSFGGLAGSYNEQFF.

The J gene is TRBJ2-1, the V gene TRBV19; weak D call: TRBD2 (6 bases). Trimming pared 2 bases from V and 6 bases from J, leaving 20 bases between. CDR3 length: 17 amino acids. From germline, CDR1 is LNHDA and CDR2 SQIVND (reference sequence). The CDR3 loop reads CASSISSGSLRGNEQFF. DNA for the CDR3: TGTGCCAGTAGTATATCATCCGGGAGCCTTCGGGGCAATGAGCAGTTCTTC.

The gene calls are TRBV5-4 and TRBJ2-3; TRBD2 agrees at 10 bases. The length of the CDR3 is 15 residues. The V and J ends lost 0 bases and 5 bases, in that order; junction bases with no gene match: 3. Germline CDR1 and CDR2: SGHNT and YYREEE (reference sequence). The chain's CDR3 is CASSLVPSGRDTQYF. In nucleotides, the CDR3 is TGTGCCAGCAGCTTGGTGCCTAGCGGGAGAGATACGCAGTATTTT.

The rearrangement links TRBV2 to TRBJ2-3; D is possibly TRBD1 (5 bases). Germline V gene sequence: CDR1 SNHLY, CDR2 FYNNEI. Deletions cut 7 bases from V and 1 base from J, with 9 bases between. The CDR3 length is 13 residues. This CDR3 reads CASTARGTDTQYF. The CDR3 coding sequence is TGTGCCAGCACGGCCAGGGGCACAGATACGCAGTATTTT.

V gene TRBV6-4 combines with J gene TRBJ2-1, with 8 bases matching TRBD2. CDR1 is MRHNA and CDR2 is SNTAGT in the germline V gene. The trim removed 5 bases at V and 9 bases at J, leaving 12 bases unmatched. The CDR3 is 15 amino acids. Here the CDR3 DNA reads TGTGCCAGCAGTCCCCGACTAGCGATGAACTCTGAGCAGTTCTTC. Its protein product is CASSPRLAMNSEQFF.

CDR3 DNA: TGCGCCAGCAGCCCCGGTGCCTCTGGGGCCAACGTCCTGACTTTC. It codes for CASSPGASGANVLTF. V is TRBV5-1 and J is TRBJ2-6; D is unclear. Trimming left V 4 bases short and J 0 bases short, with 8 bases between. Germline V gene sequence: CDR1 SGHRS, CDR2 YFSETQ. This CDR3 spans 15 amino acids.

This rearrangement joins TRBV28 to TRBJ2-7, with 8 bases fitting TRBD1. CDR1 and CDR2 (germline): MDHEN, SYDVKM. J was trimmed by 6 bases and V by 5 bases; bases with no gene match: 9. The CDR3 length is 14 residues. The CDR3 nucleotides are TGTGCCAGCAGTATCCGGACAGGGTTAGCCGAGCAGTACTTC. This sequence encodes CASSIRTGLAEQYF. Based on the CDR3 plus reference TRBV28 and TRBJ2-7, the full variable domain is DVKVTQSSRYLVKRTGEKVFLECVQDMDHENMFWYRQDPGLGLRLIYFSYDVKMKEKGDIPEGYSVSREKKERFSLILESASTNQTSMYLCASSIRTGLAEQYFGPGTRLTVT.

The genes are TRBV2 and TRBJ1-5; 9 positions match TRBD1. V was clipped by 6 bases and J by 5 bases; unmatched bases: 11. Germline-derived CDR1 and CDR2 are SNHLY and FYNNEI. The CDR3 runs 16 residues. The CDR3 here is CASRPGTGPGDQPQHF. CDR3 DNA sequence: TGTGCCAGCAGACCCGGGACAGGGCCGGGCGATCAGCCCCAGCATTTT.